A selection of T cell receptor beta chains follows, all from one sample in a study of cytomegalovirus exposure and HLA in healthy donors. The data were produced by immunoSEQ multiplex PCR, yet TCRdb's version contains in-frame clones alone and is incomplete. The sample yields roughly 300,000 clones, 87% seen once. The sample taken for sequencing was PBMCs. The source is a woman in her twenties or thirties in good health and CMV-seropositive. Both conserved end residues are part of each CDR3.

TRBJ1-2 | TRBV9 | CASSAQGDYGYTF
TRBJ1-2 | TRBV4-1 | CASSQEGQTNYGYTF
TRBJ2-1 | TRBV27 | CASGPQGVSSYNEQFF
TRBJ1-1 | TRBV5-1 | CASSSGTKNTEAFF
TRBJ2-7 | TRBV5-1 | CASSFRMPDYEQYF
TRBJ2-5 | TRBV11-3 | CASSPRGDETQYF
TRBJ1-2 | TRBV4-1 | CASSPPLFVDYGYTF
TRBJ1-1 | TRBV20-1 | CSAFRETEAFF
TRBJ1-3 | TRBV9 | CASSVEQQPGNTIYF
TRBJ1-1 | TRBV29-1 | CSVESGVNTEAFF
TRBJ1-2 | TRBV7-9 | CASSYPGQGGYGYTF
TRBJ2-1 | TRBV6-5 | CASLSHRAYNEQFF
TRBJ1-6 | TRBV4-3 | CASRTGDNSPLHF
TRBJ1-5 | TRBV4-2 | CASSQVMGNQPQHF
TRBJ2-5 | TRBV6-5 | CASSGTWGETQYF
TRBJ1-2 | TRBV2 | CASKDYGYTF
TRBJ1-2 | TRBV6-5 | CASTGTGGEGYTF
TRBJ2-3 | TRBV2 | CASSELAGGDTQYF
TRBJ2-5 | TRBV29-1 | CSHCGVLDLETQYF
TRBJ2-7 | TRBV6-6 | CASSSPGGNEQYF
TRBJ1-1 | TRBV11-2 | CASSRSGVTEAFF
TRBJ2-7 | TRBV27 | CASSSAGGQGADEQYF
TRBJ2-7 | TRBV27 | CASSLSGTARYEQYF
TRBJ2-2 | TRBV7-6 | CASSLVQSVSTGELFF
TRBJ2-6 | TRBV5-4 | CASSSGIHTGANVLTF